The 23 T cell receptor beta chains presented below share a single source sample, sequenced in a study of blood T cell repertoires in COVID-19 (dated by TCRdb to the early 2020s). The library was generated by the immunoSEQ multiplex PCR assay. TCRdb's version of the immuneACCESS table is confined to in-frame rearrangements and falls short of the full clone set. An unresolved V gene accounts for under half of the shortfall where checked; the remainder is of unknown origin. The sample table shows tens of thousands of clones, and about 87% are seen once. The ten largest clonotypes hold less than 8% of the sample. Sequencing was performed on peripheral blood. The receptors here all came from a human donor in a cohort sampled during active COVID-19.

V gene TRBV20-1 combines with J gene TRBJ1-5, with 7 positions matching TRBD1. This CDR3 contains 14 residues. CDR1 and CDR2 (germline): DFQATT, SNEGSKA (reference sequence). Trimming cost V 3 bases and J 0 bases; bases outside gene matches: 2. In DNA, the CDR3 is TGCAGTGCTAGTGGACAGGCTAGCAATCAGCCCCAGCATTTT. Encoded protein: CSASGQASNQPQHF.

The chain combines TRBV28 with TRBJ2-7, with D perhaps TRBD1 (7 bases). V lost 5 bases to trimming and J lost 5 bases, with 16 bases between them. The CDR3 runs 14 residues. Germline V gene sequence: CDR1 MDHEN, CDR2 SYDVKM. DNA for the CDR3: TGTGCCAGCAGTCCCTGGAGGGGGCGACACGAGCAGTACTTC. Protein product: CASSPWRGRHEQYF.

The chain is built from TRBV4-1 and TRBJ2-3; the D gene is possibly TRBD1 (6 bases). The CDR3 is 15 residues long. Trimming removed 1 base at V and 4 bases at J, with 12 bases between. Germline CDR1 and CDR2: MGHRA and YSYEKL. The CDR3 loop is CASSQGARGADTQYF. CDR3 nucleotides: TGCGCCAGCAGCCAAGGTGCCAGGGGAGCAGATACGCAGTATTTT.

This clone has a handful of counts. The chain employs TRBV18 and TRBJ1-4; D gene uncertain. V lost 6 bases and J 4 bases, leaving 18 bases between the germline ends. CDR3 length: 16 amino acids. Germline V gene data show CDR1 as KGHSH and CDR2 as LQKENI. This CDR3 is CASSLHSPVSNEKLFF. CDR3 nucleotide sequence: TGTGCCAGCTCGCTGCACAGTCCAGTCAGTAATGAAAAACTGTTTTTT.

The chain recombines TRBV28 with TRBJ1-5; D remains ambiguous. V lost 6 bases, J lost 2 bases, and 14 bases lay in between. Per germline, CDR1 MDHEN and CDR2 SYDVKM. The CDR3 is made up of 15 amino acids. The CDR3 DNA is TGTGCCAGCAGCCTACTGTTGGGAGGCAATCAGCCCCAGCATTTT. Protein: CASSLLLGGNQPQHF.

The chain combines TRBV27 with TRBJ1-5; D perhaps matches TRBD1 (6 bases). The CDR3 spans 14 residues. V lost 3 bases, J lost 6 bases, and 12 bases lay in between. Germline V gives CDR1 MNHEY, CDR2 SMNVEV (reference sequence). CDR3 loop: CASSFRRGGQPQHF. The CDR3 bases are TGTGCCAGCAGTTTCCGCAGGGGTGGTCAGCCCCAGCATTTT.

This chain connects TRBV5-1 to TRBJ2-7; no definite D call. Germline V gives CDR1 SGHRS, CDR2 YFSETQ. The length of the CDR3 is 15 residues. The ends were cut back, 2 bases at V and 1 base at J, with 13 bases in the middle. CDR3 amino acids: CASSLSPPLSYEQYF. The CDR3 DNA reads as TGCGCCAGCAGCTTATCCCCTCCTTTATCCTACGAGCAGTACTTC.

The chain couples TRBV7-9 to TRBJ1-1; 7 nucleotides line up with TRBD1. Unmatched junction bases numbered 7, after V lost 1 base and J lost 11 bases. The CDR3 has 13 residues. Germline V lookup: CDR1 SEHNR, CDR2 FQNEAQ (reference sequence). The CDR3 loop is CASSLEVAGGAFF. The CDR3 DNA reads as TGTGCCAGCAGCTTAGAGGTTGCAGGGGGGGCTTTCTTT. Complete variable domain (other parts from reference TRBV7-9 and TRBJ1-1): DTGVSQNPRHKITKRGQNVTFRCDPISEHNRLYWYRQTLGQGPEFLTYFQNEAQLEKSRLLSDRFSAERPKGSFSTLEIQRTEQGDSAMYLCASSLEVAGGAFFGQGTRLTVV.

The chain employs TRBV30 and TRBJ1-1; no firm D call. The CDR3 is 13 residues long. Per the germline V gene, CDR1 is GTSNPN and CDR2 is SVGIG (reference sequence). Between the trimmed V and J ends, which lost 0 bases and 7 bases, there was a span of 12 bases. The chain's CDR3 is CAWSVLGLGEAFF. CDR3 nucleotides: TGTGCCTGGAGTGTACTAGGGCTTGGTGAAGCTTTCTTT.

This clone was detected only a few times. The CDR3 loop reads CASSQDPQGKSTYEQYF. The CDR3 region has the DNA TGCGCCAGCAGCCAAGATCCCCAGGGAAAATCGACCTACGAGCAGTACTTC. V and J are TRBV4-1 and TRBJ2-7; tentatively, D is TRBD1 (5 bases). The CDR3 length is 17 residues. V gave up 0 bases and J gave up 2 bases, with 17 bases separating them. Germline V gene sequence: CDR1 MGHRA, CDR2 YSYEKL.

This clone has only one observation. The chain links TRBV6-4 to TRBJ2-2, with TRBD2 matching 14 bases. V trimming: 6 bases; J trimming: 4 bases; junction bases outside the gene matches: 7. This CDR3 contains 17 residues. Germline V CDR1 and CDR2: MRHNA, SNTAGT. In DNA, the CDR3 is TGTGCCAGCAGCGCGACTAGCGGGGGGGCCGGCACCGGGGAGCTGTTTTTT. This sequence encodes CASSATSGGAGTGELFF.

This clone was counted a single time. This chain uses TRBV11-3 with TRBJ2-7; TRBD1 aligns across 11 bases. The germline V gene has CDR1 SGHNT and CDR2 YENEEA. The CDR3 has 15 residues. Trimming removed 6 bases from V and 0 bases from J; junction bases left unmatched: 4. CDR3 bases: TGTGCCAGCAGGGACAGGGGGCTCCCCTCCTACGAGCAGTACTTC. It is translated as CASRDRGLPSYEQYF.

The rearrangement uses TRBV28 and TRBJ2-2; 10 positions agree with TRBD1. CDR3 size: 14 residues. Germline-derived CDR1 and CDR2 are MDHEN and SYDVKM. The ends lost 6 bases at V and 7 bases at J; junction bases unmatched: 5. For the CDR3, the DNA is TGTGCCAGCAGGGGCGACAGGGGGCGCGGGGAGCTGTTTTTT. It translates to CASRGDRGRGELFF. Filled out from reference TRBV28 and TRBJ2-2, the complete variable domain reads DVKVTQSSRYLVKRTGEKVFLECVQDMDHENMFWYRQDPGLGLRLIYFSYDVKMKEKGDIPEGYSVSREKKERFSLILESASTNQTSMYLCASRGDRGRGELFFGEGSRLTVL.

This chain links TRBV10-2 with TRBJ2-2; TRBD1 agrees at 7 bases. Trimming removed 4 bases from V and 0 bases from J; junction bases left unmatched: 5. The germline V gene has CDR1 WSHSY and CDR2 SAAADI. There are 16 residues in the CDR3. CDR3 nucleotide sequence: TGCGCCAGCAGTGGACCCGGGACAGCGAACACCGGGGAGCTGTTTTTT. It yields the protein CASSGPGTANTGELFF.

The chain employs TRBV3-1 (or the pseudogene TRBV3-2) and TRBJ2-2; 10 bases are shared with TRBD1. The trim removed 0 bases at V and 4 bases at J, leaving 2 bases unmatched. CDR1 is LGHDT, CDR2 YNNKEL, per germline (reference sequence). This CDR3 spans 16 amino acids. The CDR3 reads CASSQEGQGLTGELFF. The CDR3 DNA is TGTGCCAGCAGCCAAGAGGGACAGGGGCTCACCGGGGAGCTGTTTTTT.

The count of this clone is one. This chain connects TRBV11-2 to TRBJ2-6; no clear D gene. Germline-derived CDR1 and CDR2 are SGHAT and FQNNGV. Trimming removed 0 bases from V and 0 bases from J, with 3 bases in between. This CDR3 has 15 amino acids. The CDR3 DNA sequence: TGTGCCAGCAGCTTAGAGGCCTCTGGGGCCAACGTCCTGACTTTC. Amino acids: CASSLEASGANVLTF.

The J gene is TRBJ2-7, the V gene TRBV19, with 11 bases aligning to TRBD2. There are 15 residues in the CDR3. The germline V gene encodes CDR1 LNHDA and CDR2 SQIVND (reference sequence). The V gene end was trimmed by 0 bases and the J gene end by 6 bases; junction bases not matched to a gene: 4. CDR3 protein: CASSIDSGGASEQYF. The CDR3 bases are TGTGCCAGTAGTATAGATAGCGGGGGGGCCTCCGAGCAGTACTTC.

The rearrangement joins TRBV7-2 to TRBJ1-1; possible D gene TRBD1, 5 bases. Germline V gene data show CDR1 as SGHTA and CDR2 as FQGNSA. V was cut by 5 bases and J by 1 base, with 14 bases left in between. The CDR3 length is 15 residues. The CDR3, as DNA: TGTGCCAGCAGCCCCCGGGACTATTCGAACACTGAAGCTTTCTTT. It translates to CASSPRDYSNTEAFF.

This clone was seen a few times. V gene TRBV7-8 combines with J gene TRBJ2-1; 9 bases agree with TRBD2. Germline CDR1 and CDR2: SGHVS and FQNEAQ. This CDR3 is 15 amino acids long. J was trimmed by 4 bases and V by 4 bases; bases with no gene match: 5. Written as DNA, the CDR3 is TGTGCCAGCAGCTCCCGGCTAGCGGGATACAATGAGCAGTTCTTC. Translating gives CASSSRLAGYNEQFF.

J is TRBJ1-1 and V is TRBV28, with D possibly matching TRBD1 (5 bases). This CDR3 comprises 15 residues. Germline V gene sequence: CDR1 MDHEN, CDR2 SYDVKM. V was cut by 5 bases and J by 4 bases, with 17 bases left in between. Here the CDR3 reads CASSLPTRVGTEAFF. In DNA, the CDR3 is TGTGCCAGCAGTCTGCCAACCAGGGTAGGCACTGAAGCTTTCTTT.

The chain employs TRBV19 and TRBJ1-5; TRBD1 agrees at 9 bases. Per the germline V gene, CDR1 is LNHDA and CDR2 is SQIVND (reference sequence). The ends lost 5 bases at V and 2 bases at J; junction bases unmatched: 4. The CDR3 is made up of 15 amino acids. CDR3 loop: CASSQNRGRNQPQHF. The DNA of the CDR3 is TGTGCCAGTAGTCAGAACAGGGGGCGCAATCAGCCCCAGCATTTT.

The rearrangement uses TRBV4-1 and TRBJ2-7, with D possibly TRBD2 on 6 matching bases. Trimming stripped 0 bases from V and 3 bases from J, with 15 bases between. The CDR3 loop spans 16 amino acids. Germline values: CDR1 MGHRA, CDR2 YSYEKL. The CDR3 DNA is TGCGCCAGCAGCCAAGATAGGGACTCTAGAGGCTACGAGCAGTACTTC. It encodes CASSQDRDSRGYEQYF.

This clone was detected once. This chain connects TRBV6-5 to TRBJ2-1; 7 nucleotides match TRBD1. V shed 3 bases and J 6 bases; nucleotides not matched to a gene: 5. Germline loops: CDR1 MNHEY, CDR2 SVGAGI. The CDR3 sequence is 14 residues long. This CDR3 is CASSYFDRANEQFF. The CDR3 DNA sequence: TGTGCCAGCAGTTATTTCGACAGGGCCAATGAGCAGTTCTTC.